The clone carrying this TCR beta chain was observed many times. This sample stems from a study of CD8+CD57+ T cells in acquired aplastic anemia. About the study: On average, healthy donors gave 8.5 million to 14 million reads for CD4+ cells.

Genomic DNA, the template, was used for profiling of the TCR beta VDJ and CDR3. TCRdb processed the reads anew with MiXCR; each CDR3 protein has one entry. The table includes about 190,000 distinct CDR3 sequences, less than 70% detected once. The CDR3 covers 14 residues. The germline V gene has CDR1 SNHLY and CDR2 FYNNEI. Trimming removed 7 bases from V and 5 bases from J, with 14 bases in between. Sequencing input: sorted CD4+, CD8+, or CD8+CD57+ T cells (not recorded which) from PBMCs. The chain is built from TRBV2 and TRBJ2-2, with a tentative D call TRBD2 (6 bases). The receptor was derived from a human donor in good health, serving as a control. Here the CDR3 DNA reads TGTGCCAGCAACTCCGGGGGAGCGACCGGGGAGCTGTTTTTT. Residues: CASNSGGATGELFF.